The clone carrying this T cell receptor (beta chain) was counted many times. Its antigen is not known. Libraries used 2 million unsorted PBMCs kept frozen in RNAlater. TCRdb used MiXCR to reprocess the 5' RACE reads, holding one entry per CDR3 protein. Of about 120,000 distinct CDR3 sequences in the sample, more than 2.5% were seen once. This specimen comes from a study of neurological immune-mediated disorders. The study, taken as a whole, reports: The multiple sclerosis repertoire cluster showed no association with any clinical or MRI feature. The authors stated that larger cohorts are needed. Sharing of CDR3 amino acid sequences among expanded clones across subjects was absent, suggesting private repertoires in all groups.

Trimming took off 2 bases at V and 2 bases at J, with 12 bases between the two ends. There are 15 residues in the CDR3. Per the germline V gene, CDR1 is MDHEN and CDR2 is SYDVKM. This chain links TRBV28 with TRBJ1-1, with D maybe TRBD1 (5 bases). The sequence came from a woman under 40 with multiple sclerosis. Sequencing was carried out using PBMCs. The CDR3 DNA is TGTGCCAGCAGTTTAATCACAGGAGCCAACACTGAAGCTTTCTTT. Its translation is CASSLITGANTEAFF.